Following are 4 T cell receptor beta chains from one sample sequenced in a study of blood T cells in healthy people across ages. Combining a sample-barcoded 5' primer with a J-beta primer mix, a second PCR ran for roughly 6 to 12 cycles. TCRdb independently ran MiXCR on the 5' RACE reads; one entry per CDR3 protein. The repertoire includes 600,000 to 900,000 distinct CDR3 sequences, roughly 26% of them detected once, and less than 3.5% sits in the top ten. This same sample was also part of a study on T cells of mothers and their children.

Sequences were obtained from blood. These receptor sequences come from a boy aged 5 to 17 in good health.

This CDR3 reads CRGTGDDYGYTF. CDR3 sequence (DNA): TGCAGGGGGACAGGGGACGACTATGGCTACACCTTC. The rearrangement uses TRBV20-1 and TRBJ1-2, with 10 bases lining up with TRBD1. Germline loops: CDR1 DFQATT, CDR2 SNEGSKA (reference sequence). CDR3 length: 12 residues.

J is TRBJ2-5 and V is TRBV20-1; TRBD2 might be the D (5 bases). This CDR3 contains 12 residues. CDR1 and CDR2 (germline): DFQATT, SNEGSKA (reference sequence). Trimming took off 0 bases at V and 5 bases at J, with 7 bases between the two ends. The CDR3 DNA follows: TGCAGTGCTAGAGAATCGGGGGAGACCCAGTACTTC. It specifies CSARESGETQYF.

This clonotype was seen a few times. This chain links TRBV9 with TRBJ1-4; D not resolved. In germline, CDR1 is SGDLS, CDR2 YYNGEE. The CDR3 contains 16 residues. The germline V and J ends were trimmed by 0 bases and 3 bases, with 12 bases remaining between them. The CDR3 region is CASSVGNGRPNEKLFF. In nucleotides, the CDR3 is TGTGCCAGCAGCGTAGGGAATGGGCGGCCTAATGAAAAACTGTTTTTT.

The chain links TRBV3-1 to TRBJ1-1, with 8 bases fitting TRBD1. This CDR3 has 16 residues. V lost 4 bases and J lost 6; bases outside the gene matches: 13. Germline lookup yields CDR1 LGHDT and CDR2 YNNKEL (reference sequence). The CDR3 nucleotides are TGTGCCAGCAGCCTGCTTCTGGCGACAGGGGTAGCTGAAGCTTTCTTT. Translating gives CASSLLLATGVAEAFF.